A single sample is the source of the 26 T cell receptor beta chains below, sequenced in a study of cytomegalovirus exposure and HLA in healthy donors. Assay: immunoSEQ multiplex PCR; the TCRdb copy retains only in-frame clones and omits some. The repertoire holds 200,000 or so clones, roughly 88% seen once, with roughly 13% in the top ten. Sequenced material: PBMCs. These receptors were collected from a woman in her twenties or thirties in good health and CMV-seropositive.

The rearrangement uses TRBV27 and TRBJ1-6, with a possible D match to TRBD1 (6 bases). Germline CDR1 is MNHEY and CDR2 is SMNVEV (reference sequence). CDR3 size: 15 residues. V was pared by 5 bases and J by 7 bases, with 15 bases between. CDR3 bases: TGTGCCAGCAGTCAAGCGGGACACCTAAATTCACCCCTCCACTTT. It encodes CASSQAGHLNSPLHF.

The rearrangement uses TRBV29-1 and TRBJ1-1; a possible D gene is TRBD1 (6 bases). Germline CDR1 and CDR2: SQVTM and ANQGSEA. The CDR3 has 13 residues. The germline V and J ends were trimmed by 6 bases and 4 bases, with 15 bases remaining between them. CDR3 sequence reads: CSVAKGVFTEAFF. The DNA for the CDR3 is TGCAGCGTGGCTAAGGGGGTTTTCACTGAAGCTTTCTTT.

This clone was recorded once. This rearrangement joins TRBV2 to TRBJ2-5; 7 bases are a match to TRBD2. CDR3 length equals 13 residues. Germline V gene sequence: CDR1 SNHLY, CDR2 FYNNEI. J was trimmed by 5 bases and V by 11 bases; bases with no gene match: 11. The CDR3 bases are TGTGCCGGAACGAGACTAGCAGGGGAGACCCAGTACTTC. This gives the protein CAGTRLAGETQYF.

This chain joins TRBV2 and TRBJ2-1; 7 positions agree with TRBD1. The CDR3 length is 14 residues. The trim removed 2 bases at V and 3 bases at J, leaving 1 base unmatched. In germline, CDR1 is SNHLY, CDR2 FYNNEI. CDR3 sequence (DNA): TGTGCCAGCAGTGAAACAGGGGTCTACAATGAGCAGTTCTTC. It codes for CASSETGVYNEQFF.

The chain recombines TRBV6-6 with TRBJ2-7; 9 positions agree with TRBD2. The trim removed 2 bases at V and 6 bases at J, leaving 11 bases unmatched. CDR3 length: 16 residues. Germline V gene lookup returns CDR1 MNHNY and CDR2 SVGAGI (reference sequence). DNA of the CDR3: TGTGCCAGCAGTTACCCCGAGGTAGCGGGAGTTTTCGAGCAGTACTTC. It translates to CASSYPEVAGVFEQYF.

This chain connects TRBV9 to TRBJ2-7, with TRBD1 as a possible D gene (5 bases). CDR3 size: 10 residues. The germline gives CDR1 SGDLS, CDR2 YYNGEE. Trimming took 6 bases from V and 9 from J, leaving 10 bases between them. The CDR3 here is CASNQGVQYF. CDR3 bases: TGTGCCAGCAACCAAGGGGTGCAGTACTTC.

J is TRBJ1-1 and V is TRBV5-1, with D unclear. The CDR3 is 13 residues long. Between the trimmed V and J ends, which lost 0 bases and 11 bases, there was a span of 14 bases. Germline V CDR1 and CDR2: SGHRS, YFSETQ. The CDR3 region is CASSLVPEEMAFF. Here the CDR3 DNA reads TGCGCCAGCAGCTTGGTCCCGGAGGAGATGGCTTTCTTT.

The V call is TRBV28, the J call TRBJ1-2; 7 nucleotides align to TRBD1. The CDR3 contains 13 residues. CDR1 and CDR2 from the germline V gene are MDHEN and SYDVKM. V lost 5 bases and J lost 8; bases outside the gene matches: 8. The CDR3 DNA sequence: TGTGCCAGCAGTCCCCCGGGACAGTTCGGCTACACCTTC. It codes for CASSPPGQFGYTF.

The chain carries TRBV7-9 and TRBJ2-2, with D maybe TRBD2 (5 bases). The germline gives CDR1 SEHNR, CDR2 FQNEAQ (reference sequence). This CDR3 is 14 amino acids long. Deletions cut 2 bases from V and 2 bases from J, with 6 bases between. The CDR3 DNA is TGTGCCAGCAGCTTACTAGCCAACACCGGGGAGCTGTTTTTT. This sequence encodes CASSLLANTGELFF.

The chain links TRBV28 to TRBJ2-7; 9 bases are shared with TRBD1. Germline V lookup: CDR1 MDHEN, CDR2 SYDVKM. This CDR3 is 16 amino acids long. V was pared by 6 bases and J by 4 bases, with 13 bases of the junction left unmatched. CDR3 bases: TGTGCCAGCAGGCCGCCCCCGGGACAGGGCAAGTACGAGCAGTACTTC. Translation: CASRPPPGQGKYEQYF.

This clone was seen just once. This chain links TRBV6-5 with TRBJ1-1, with 7 bases that match TRBD1. Germline-derived CDR1 and CDR2 are MNHEY and SVGAGI. The CDR3 spans 13 residues. The ends lost 6 bases at V and 6 bases at J; junction bases unmatched: 7. The CDR3 nucleotides read TGTGCCAGCAGAAGGGGGCGCCTCGCTGAAGCTTTCTTT. Its translation is CASRRGRLAEAFF.

The table lists this clone with a count of one. The genes are TRBV5-8 and TRBJ2-2; no clear D. V lost 0 bases and J lost 6, with 6 bases in between. CDR1 is SGHTS and CDR2 is YDEGEE in the germline V gene. The CDR3 is 13 residues long. The CDR3 loop reads CASSLETAGELFF. CDR3 DNA: TGTGCCAGCAGCTTGGAAACGGCCGGGGAGCTGTTTTTT.

V gene TRBV27 combines with J gene TRBJ2-7; 7 nucleotides agree with TRBD2. J was trimmed by 1 base and V by 5 bases; bases with no gene match: 5. This CDR3 region has 14 residues. The germline gives CDR1 MNHEY, CDR2 SMNVEV (reference sequence). The CDR3 coding sequence is TGTGCCAGCAGTCACGGGGGGTATTCCTACGAGCAGTACTTC. Protein: CASSHGGYSYEQYF.

The chain joins TRBV9 to TRBJ2-7; 9 bases map to TRBD1. The CDR3 contains 15 residues. The junction had 8 bases not matched to a gene; V was cut back by 0 bases and J by 7 bases. The V gene's germline CDR1 is SGDLS and CDR2 YYNGEE. CDR3 bases: TGTGCCAGCAGCGTAGGTGGGACAGGGCTTTCGGAGCAGTACTTC. It encodes CASSVGGTGLSEQYF.

This clone showed up just a few times. The chain links TRBV5-4 to TRBJ1-1, with 11 positions matching TRBD1. CDR1 and CDR2 (germline): SGHNT, YYREEE (reference sequence). The CDR3 length is 13 residues. After removal of 3 bases from V and 11 bases from J, the junction contained 6 bases not matched to a gene. The CDR3 here is CASSSWTGGSAFF. CDR3 bases: TGTGCCAGCAGCTCTTGGACAGGGGGCTCGGCTTTCTTT. The complete variable domain, with remaining parts taken from reference TRBV5-4 and TRBJ1-1, reads ETGVTQSPTHLIKTRGQQVTLRCSSQSGHNTVSWYQQALGQGPQFIFQYYREEENGRGNFPPRFSGLQFPNYSSELNVNALELDDSALYLCASSSWTGGSAFFGQGTRLTVV.

J is TRBJ2-5 and V is TRBV5-1; D is unclear. Germline V CDR1 and CDR2: SGHRS, YFSETQ. V was clipped by 2 bases and J by 5 bases, with 10 bases between them. The CDR3 runs to 13 residues. The CDR3 nucleotides are TGCGCCAGCAGCTTCCGGCCCAGGGAGACCCAGTACTTC. Translated, it gives CASSFRPRETQYF.

The chain uses TRBV5-4 and TRBJ1-1, with 10 positions matching TRBD1. The V and J ends lost 2 bases and 3 bases, in that order; junction bases with no gene match: 1. CDR1 is SGHNT, CDR2 YYREEE, per germline (reference sequence). The CDR3 has 14 residues. DNA for the CDR3: TGTGCCAGCAGCTTCGGGACAGGGGACACTGAAGCTTTCTTT. This translates into CASSFGTGDTEAFF. The full variable domain, completed using reference TRBV5-4 and TRBJ1-1, is ETGVTQSPTHLIKTRGQQVTLRCSSQSGHNTVSWYQQALGQGPQFIFQYYREEENGRGNFPPRFSGLQFPNYSSELNVNALELDDSALYLCASSFGTGDTEAFFGQGTRLTVV.

The chain links TRBV5-1 to TRBJ2-5; TRBD2 aligns across 10 bases. Germline-derived CDR1 and CDR2 are SGHRS and YFSETQ. CDR3 length: 16 amino acids. With 0 bases clipped from V and 2 bases from J, the junction kept 4 bases outside the gene matches. CDR3 nucleotides: TGCGCCAGCAGCTTGGGGCCAGCGGGAGGGCAAGAGACCCAGTACTTC. Translation gives CASSLGPAGGQETQYF.

The rearrangement uses TRBV7-9 and TRBJ2-7, with D tentatively TRBD2 (7 bases). The CDR3 has 18 amino acids. V was trimmed by 1 base and J by 5 bases, leaving 24 bases between them. Germline lookup yields CDR1 SEHNR and CDR2 FQNEAQ (reference sequence). The CDR3 reads CASSLGGGRTRASNEQYF. CDR3 DNA sequence: TGTGCCAGCAGCTTAGGAGGGGGTAGGACTAGAGCTTCGAACGAGCAGTACTTC.

The chain carries TRBV6-5 and TRBJ1-2, with 10 bases matching TRBD1. Per the germline V gene, CDR1 is MNHEY and CDR2 is SVGAGI. V shed 4 bases, J shed 2 bases, and the junction held 4 bases outside the gene matches. The CDR3 loop spans 15 amino acids. CDR3 coding DNA: TGTGCCAGCAGTTCCTCGGGACAGGGGAACTATGGCTACACCTTC. Encoded protein: CASSSSGQGNYGYTF.

The chain has TRBV5-1 and TRBJ2-5; the D gene is possibly TRBD2 (5 bases). CDR3 size: 14 residues. Germline V gene lookup returns CDR1 SGHRS and CDR2 YFSETQ. Between the trimmed V and J ends, which lost 4 bases and 0 bases, there was a span of 10 bases. The CDR3 spells CASSGETYQETQYF. CDR3 in DNA: TGCGCCAGCAGCGGGGAGACGTACCAAGAGACCCAGTACTTC.

This sequence joins TRBV6-1 and TRBJ2-7; tentatively, D is TRBD2 (5 bases). CDR1 MNHNS and CDR2 SASEGT come from the germline V gene. The CDR3 loop spans 13 amino acids. V lost 1 base, J lost 6 bases, and 10 bases lay in between. CDR3 DNA sequence: TGTGCCAGCAGTGAAGAAACGAGCGGCGAGCAGTACTTC. Translation: CASSEETSGEQYF.

This clone was counted a single time. This chain connects TRBV30 to TRBJ1-3; 8 bases match TRBD1. V lost 0 bases and J lost 7; bases outside the gene matches: 5. Looked up from germline, CDR1 is GTSNPN and CDR2 is SVGIG (reference sequence). The CDR3 consists of 14 residues. CDR3 DNA: TGTGCCTGGAGTGTAGGGACAGGTGTTAACACCATATATTTT. It translates to CAWSVGTGVNTIYF.

This clone was picked up a small number of times. The rearrangement uses TRBV4-1 and TRBJ2-1; maybe TRBD2 (5 bases). CDR1 and CDR2 (germline): MGHRA, YSYEKL. This CDR3 region has 13 residues. V was clipped by 1 base and J by 6 bases, with 7 bases between them. The CDR3 here is CASSQAGINEQFF. CDR3 sequence (DNA): TGCGCCAGCAGCCAAGCCGGGATCAATGAGCAGTTCTTC.

This clone was seen a few times. The V gene is TRBV19, the J gene TRBJ2-1, with 9 bases identical to TRBD2. Unmatched junction bases numbered 10, after V lost 7 bases and J lost 6 bases. The germline CDR1 and CDR2 sequences are LNHDA and SQIVND (reference sequence). The CDR3 runs 15 residues. The CDR3: CASTLGGRALNEQFF. Here the CDR3 DNA reads TGTGCCAGTACCTTGGGCGGGAGGGCCCTCAATGAGCAGTTCTTC.

The chain combines TRBV6-5 with TRBJ1-2; 9 bases match TRBD1. Trimming removed 5 bases from V and 3 bases from J; junction bases left unmatched: 7. The germline V gene has CDR1 MNHEY and CDR2 SVGAGI. The CDR3 is made up of 15 amino acids. The CDR3 protein is CASSNAGQGYYGYTF. CDR3 coding DNA: TGTGCCAGCAGTAACGCTGGACAGGGGTACTATGGCTACACCTTC.